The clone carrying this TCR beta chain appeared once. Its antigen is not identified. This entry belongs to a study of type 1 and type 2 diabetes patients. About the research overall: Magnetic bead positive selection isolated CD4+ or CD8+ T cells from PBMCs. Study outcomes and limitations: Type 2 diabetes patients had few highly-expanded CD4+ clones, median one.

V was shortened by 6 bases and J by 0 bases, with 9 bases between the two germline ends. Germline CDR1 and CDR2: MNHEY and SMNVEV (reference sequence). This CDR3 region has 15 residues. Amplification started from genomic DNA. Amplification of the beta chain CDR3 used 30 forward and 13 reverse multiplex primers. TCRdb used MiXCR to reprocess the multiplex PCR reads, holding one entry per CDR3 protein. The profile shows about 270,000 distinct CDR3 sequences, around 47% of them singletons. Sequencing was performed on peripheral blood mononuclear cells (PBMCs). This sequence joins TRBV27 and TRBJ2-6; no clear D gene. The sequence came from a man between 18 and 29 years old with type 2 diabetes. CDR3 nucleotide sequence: TGTGCCAGCAGCGGGTGGGCCTCTGGGGCCAACGTCCTGACTTTC. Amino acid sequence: CASSGWASGANVLTF.